This entry lists 5 T cell receptor beta chains sequenced from one sample in a study of PD-1 blockade in classical Hodgkin lymphoma. Autologous stem cell transplantation was followed by relapse in every patient, and brentuximab vedotin exposure varied. Sequencing used immunoSEQ multiplex PCR; TCRdb keeps in-frame clones, though not all of them. The sample yields 84,000 or so clones, nearly 95% seen once. The sequencing used peripheral blood mononuclear cells (PBMCs), collected before the second cycle of nivolumab. The source is a human donor with classical Hodgkin lymphoma.

The gene calls are TRBV18 and TRBJ1-5; D unresolved. Germline-derived CDR1 and CDR2 are KGHSH and LQKENI. Trimming left V 3 bases short and J 2 bases short, with 8 bases between. The CDR3 runs 14 residues. CDR3 protein: CASSPSGGNQPQHF. CDR3 in DNA: TGTGCCAGCTCACCTTCGGGAGGCAATCAGCCCCAGCATTTT.

The DNA for the CDR3 is TGTGCCAGTAGTATAGCTAGCGGGAGCGGCGGGTTCGGGGCGCAGTATTTT. Its translation is CASSIASGSGGFGAQYF. The rearrangement uses TRBV19 and TRBJ2-3; the match to TRBD2 covers 10 bases. The CDR3 extends over 17 amino acids. After removal of 1 base from V and 10 bases from J, the junction contained 14 bases not matched to a gene. CDR1 and CDR2 from the germline V gene are LNHDA and SQIVND (reference sequence).

The V gene is TRBV30, the J gene TRBJ2-4; maybe TRBD1 (6 bases). Germline CDR1 GTSNPN, CDR2 SVGIG (reference sequence). The V end was cut by 4 bases, the J end by 8 bases, with 9 bases between. CDR3 length equals 11 residues. CDR3 sequence reads: CAWTGADIQYF. For the CDR3, the DNA is TGTGCCTGGACAGGGGCGGACATTCAGTACTTC.

The V and J genes are TRBV2 and TRBJ1-2; 8 bases are shared with TRBD1. Per germline, CDR1 SNHLY and CDR2 FYNNEI. This CDR3 spans 13 amino acids. Germline trimming cut 9 bases from V and 4 bases from J; bases unmatched to any gene: 7. CDR3 loop: CARQGEGIYGYTF. CDR3 nucleotides: TGTGCCAGACAGGGGGAAGGTATCTATGGCTACACCTTC.

The CDR3 region has the DNA TGTGCCAGCAGCGTAAGCGGGAGGTCCTACGAGCAGTACTTC. Translated: CASSVSGRSYEQYF. J is TRBJ2-7 and V is TRBV9; TRBD2 aligns across 9 bases. Germline-derived CDR1 and CDR2 are SGDLS and YYNGEE. V was clipped by 1 base and J by 1 base; unmatched bases: 0. CDR3 length: 14 amino acids.